One sample yielded the 2 T cell receptor beta chains listed below, sequenced in a study of blood T cell repertoires in COVID-19. Profiled with immunoSEQ multiplex PCR; TCRdb holds only in-frame clones, not every one. The sample contains about 140,000 clones, 84% of which appear only once. The specimen sequenced was peripheral blood. These TCRs come from a woman between 55 and 75 years old with acute or convalescent COVID-19.

This clone came up once. CDR3: CASTPGLAGVWVQYF. In nucleotides, the CDR3 is TGTGCCAGCACCCCTGGACTAGCGGGAGTCTGGGTGCAGTACTTC. The V and J genes are TRBV6-6 and TRBJ2-7, with 13 bases lining up with TRBD2. V lost 7 bases and J lost 9; bases outside the gene matches: 12. The CDR3 totals 15 residues. Germline CDR1 reads MNHNY; CDR2 reads SVGAGI (reference sequence).

The chain employs TRBV5-1 and TRBJ1-2, with a possible D match to TRBD1 (6 bases). The CDR3 runs to 15 residues. Germline V CDR1 and CDR2: SGHRS, YFSETQ. Between the trimmed V and J ends, which lost 3 bases and 1 base, there was a span of 13 bases. The CDR3 reads CASSSTGDINYGYTF. DNA of the CDR3: TGCGCCAGCAGCTCGACAGGAGACATTAACTATGGCTACACCTTC.